One sample yielded the 13 T cell receptor beta chains listed below, sequenced in a study of cytomegalovirus exposure and HLA in healthy donors. The repertoire was sequenced with immunoSEQ multiplex PCR; TCRdb's copy has only in-frame clones and lacks some. Here the sample spans 150,000 to 200,000 clones, more than 65% being singletons. The sample taken for sequencing was PBMCs. The origin of the receptors is a woman in her late teens or twenties in good health and CMV-seropositive.

This clone has at least ten counts. This sequence joins TRBV14 and TRBJ1-6; D is possibly TRBD1 (6 bases). Germline values: CDR1 SGHDN, CDR2 FVKESK. V was trimmed by 3 bases and J by 9 bases, leaving 9 bases between them. The CDR3 is 13 amino acids. The CDR3 DNA reads as TGTGCCAGCAGCCAGGCAGGGGCTTCACCCCTCCACTTT. Translating gives CASSQAGASPLHF.

The chain carries TRBV6-5 and TRBJ2-7, with D tentatively TRBD2 (5 bases). Deletions cut 10 bases from V and 3 bases from J, with 10 bases between. The CDR3 loop spans 11 amino acids. Looked up from germline, CDR1 is MNHEY and CDR2 is SVGAGI. As DNA, the CDR3 is TGTGCCACCCGTGGGAGCTACGAGCAGTACTTC. Amino acid sequence: CATRGSYEQYF.

V and J are TRBV7-2 and TRBJ2-3; TRBD2 matches at 8 bases. The length of the CDR3 is 16 residues. With V trimmed by 0 bases and J by 2 bases, 4 bases remained unmatched. CDR1 is SGHTA and CDR2 is FQGNSA in the germline V gene. CDR3 DNA sequence: TGTGCCAGCAGCTTAGCGATAGCGGGGAACACAGATACGCAGTATTTT. As protein: CASSLAIAGNTDTQYF.

The chain uses TRBV5-4 and TRBJ2-5, with TRBD2 identical over 8 bases. Germline CDR1 and CDR2: SGHNT and YYREEE (reference sequence). Trimming cost V 4 bases and J 4 bases; bases outside gene matches: 3. The CDR3 has 13 amino acids. The CDR3 sequence is CASSPGTRETQYF. The CDR3 nucleotides are TGTGCCAGCAGCCCCGGGACTAGAGAGACCCAGTACTTC.

This rearrangement joins TRBV6-5 to TRBJ2-7; D may be TRBD2 (5 bases). This CDR3 comprises 14 residues. Germline CDR1 and CDR2: MNHEY and SVGAGI. V lost 4 bases to trimming and J lost 2 bases, with 12 bases between them. CDR3 sequence reads: CASSSTTPPYEQYF. The CDR3 DNA follows: TGTGCCAGCAGTTCGACTACCCCCCCCTACGAGCAGTACTTC.

The gene calls are TRBV2 and TRBJ2-2; a weak D match, TRBD1 (5 bases). Deletions cut 4 bases from V and 2 bases from J, with 11 bases between. There are 15 residues in the CDR3. Looked up from germline, CDR1 is SNHLY and CDR2 is FYNNEI. CDR3 amino acids: CASSAETANTGELFF. As DNA, the CDR3 is TGTGCCAGCAGTGCCGAGACAGCTAACACCGGGGAGCTGTTTTTT.

This clone was picked up a small number of times. The chain is built from TRBV29-1 and TRBJ1-2, with D unresolved. The CDR3 has 11 residues. V gave up 6 bases and J gave up 5 bases, with 10 bases separating them. In germline, CDR1 is SQVTM, CDR2 ANQGSEA. The CDR3 DNA follows: TGCAGCGTGAGGGCCGAATATGGCTACACCTTC. Amino acids: CSVRAEYGYTF.

The rearrangement links TRBV19 to TRBJ1-5; D uncertain. CDR1 is LNHDA and CDR2 is SQIVND in the germline V gene (reference sequence). The CDR3 length is 13 residues. Trimming shortened V by 9 bases and J by 0 bases, and 9 bases separated the two germline ends. CDR3 in DNA: TGTGCCAGCACACAGTATAGCAATCAGCCCCAGCATTTT. Its protein product is CASTQYSNQPQHF.

CDR3 in amino acids: CASSDRRGETQYF. The DNA for the CDR3 is TGTGCCAGCAGTGACCGTAGAGGGGAGACCCAGTACTTC. The chain is built from TRBV28 and TRBJ2-5, with D perhaps matching TRBD2 (5 bases). Germline V gene lookup returns CDR1 MDHEN and CDR2 SYDVKM. The CDR3 runs 13 residues. V lost 5 bases to trimming and J lost 5 bases, with 12 bases between them.

The V and J genes are TRBV9 and TRBJ2-2, with a tentative D call TRBD2 (6 bases). Germline values: CDR1 SGDLS, CDR2 YYNGEE. The CDR3 is made up of 12 amino acids. V lost 3 bases, J lost 11 bases, and 11 bases lay in between. CDR3 sequence (DNA): TGTGCCAGCAGCGCGCGGGGTAGCGAGCTGTTTTTT. Translated: CASSARGSELFF. Variable domain in full (rest from reference TRBV9 and TRBJ2-2): DSGVTQTPKHLITATGQRVTLRCSPRSGDLSVYWYQQSLDQGLQFLIQYYNGEERAKGNILERFSAQQFPDLHSELNLSSLELGDSALYFCASSARGSELFFGEGSRLTVL.

The rearrangement joins TRBV28 to TRBJ2-7; D not certain. CDR1 is MDHEN and CDR2 is SYDVKM in the germline V gene. The CDR3 consists of 13 residues. Deletions cut 6 bases from V and 3 bases from J, with 12 bases between. CDR3 protein: CASSLGTIYEQYF. CDR3 bases: TGTGCCAGCAGCCTCGGAACTATCTACGAGCAGTACTTC.

The genes are TRBV13 and TRBJ1-2; D gene uncertain. The V gene lost 1 base and the J gene lost 3 bases, with 6 bases spanning the gap. This CDR3 has 13 amino acids. Germline-derived CDR1 and CDR2 are PRHDT and FYEKMQ (reference sequence). CDR3 region: CASSLARDYGYTF. The CDR3 DNA reads TGTGCCAGCAGCTTAGCTCGGGACTATGGCTACACCTTC.

As to this clone: The junction departs from the called germline gene at one end, perhaps through a read error. The chain couples TRBV5-1 to TRBJ2-7; 10 bases line up with TRBD2. Germline CDR1 reads SGHRS; CDR2 reads YFSETQ. This CDR3 contains 16 residues. In nucleotides, the CDR3 is TGCGCCAGCAGCGAAGATTCCGGGACTAGCGTCAAGCTTCGCGCCTTC. It translates to CASSEDSGTSVKLRAF. The whole variable domain, remainder taken from reference TRBV5-1 and TRBJ2-7, is KAGVTQTPRYLIKTRGQQVTLSCSPISGHRSVSWYQQTPGQGLQFLFEYFSETQRNKGNFPGRFSGRQFSNSRSEMNVSTLELGDSALYLCASSEDSGTSVKLRAFGPGTRLTVT.